Below, 19 T cell receptor beta chains from the same sample are listed, as sequenced in a study of shared clonotypes between healthy human individuals. Positive CCR7 selection of CD45RO-negative cells yielded the naive CD8 cells, and terminally differentiated effector memory CD45RA+ cells were excluded. The method was immunoSEQ multiplex PCR; TCRdb's version includes in-frame clones alone and lacks a portion of them. The top ten clones hold about 1.5% of a sample with about 2,200,000 clones, around 93% of them seen once. Sequenced: naive CD8+ T cells from PBMCs. Source of these receptors: a man aged 18 to 29 in good health. Some clones in this sample may be carry-over from other donors' samples.

The chain has TRBV27 and TRBJ1-2; D remains ambiguous. Germline-derived CDR1 and CDR2 are MNHEY and SMNVEV (reference sequence). V was shortened by 5 bases and J by 4 bases, with 14 bases between the two germline ends. This CDR3 region has 14 residues. CDR3 sequence (DNA): TGTGCCAGCAGTGCCCAGAACGGTCTCTATGGCTACACCTTC. This sequence encodes CASSAQNGLYGYTF.

This chain joins TRBV7-8 and TRBJ2-2; D unclear. This CDR3 contains 17 residues. The V end was cut by 1 base, the J end by 0 bases, with 12 bases between. Germline values: CDR1 SGHVS, CDR2 FQNEAQ. CDR3 DNA: TGTGCCAGCAGCTTAGGATTGTGGGGATCGAACACCGGGGAGCTGTTTTTT. It encodes CASSLGLWGSNTGELFF.

This chain connects TRBV28 to TRBJ2-1; possibly TRBD1 or TRBD2 for D (5 bases each). Between the trimmed V and J ends, which lost 8 bases and 7 bases, there was a span of 12 bases. The germline V gene encodes CDR1 MDHEN and CDR2 SYDVKM. The CDR3 consists of 12 residues. The CDR3 sequence: CASGLGENEQFF. The CDR3 DNA reads as TGTGCCAGCGGACTGGGGGAGAATGAGCAGTTCTTC.

About this clone itself: Other DNA sequences of this sample code for an identical CDR3. The rearrangement links TRBV29-1 to TRBJ2-7; D perhaps matches TRBD1 (6 bases). V was clipped by 6 bases and J by 2 bases, with 11 bases between them. The CDR3 sequence is 12 residues long. The germline CDR1 and CDR2 sequences are SQVTM and ANQGSEA. The CDR3 coding sequence is TGCAGCGTCTTAACAGGGCCCTACGAGCAGTACTTC. It specifies CSVLTGPYEQYF.

The sample holds a few counts of this clone. The chain uses TRBV7-6 and TRBJ2-1, with D possibly being TRBD1 (5 bases). CDR1 is SGHVS, CDR2 FNYEAQ, per germline. The CDR3 is 15 amino acids. V lost 5 bases and J 6 bases, leaving 17 bases between the germline ends. The CDR3 protein is CASSIATGAANEQFF. CDR3 nucleotides: TGTGCCAGCAGCATCGCCACAGGAGCCGCCAATGAGCAGTTCTTC.

Comments on this clone: The same CDR3 can be traced to other DNA sequences in this sample. The V and J genes are TRBV27 and TRBJ2-1; TRBD2 matches at 8 bases. The CDR3 sequence is 15 residues long. In germline, CDR1 is MNHEY, CDR2 SMNVEV (reference sequence). V shed 2 bases and J 4 bases; nucleotides not matched to a gene: 4. The CDR3 loop reads CASSLAGGSYNEQFF. The CDR3 nucleotides are TGTGCCAGCAGTTTAGCGGGAGGTTCATACAATGAGCAGTTCTTC.

This sequence joins TRBV7-9 and TRBJ1-4; no clear D. Trimming cost V 5 bases and J 0 bases, with 10 bases left between them. Germline V gene lookup returns CDR1 SEHNR and CDR2 FQNEAQ (reference sequence). The CDR3 runs to 15 residues. CDR3 protein: CASSPGPATNEKLFF. The CDR3 DNA reads TGTGCCAGCAGCCCCGGACCGGCAACTAATGAAAAACTGTTTTTT.

Of note for this clone: The same CDR3 can be traced to other DNA sequences in this sample. CDR3 sequence (DNA): TGTGCCAGCTCACCGGGACCTACCTACGAGCAGTACTTC. This encodes CASSPGPTYEQYF. The J gene is TRBJ2-7, the V gene TRBV18; D might be TRBD1 or TRBD2, each matching 5 bases. CDR1 and CDR2 (germline): KGHSH, LQKENI. The length of the CDR3 is 13 residues. The V end was cut by 3 bases, the J end by 2 bases, with 8 bases between.

This clone has only one observation. V is TRBV7-2 and J is TRBJ2-1; 11 positions agree with TRBD2. Germline loops: CDR1 SGHTA, CDR2 FQGNSA. The CDR3 is made up of 17 amino acids. Losses at the gene ends were 3 bases for V and 5 bases for J; bases not matched to a gene: 9. CDR3 DNA sequence: TGTGCCAGCAGCTTGGGACTAGCGGCTTGGTTGAACAATGAGCAGTTCTTC. It codes for CASSLGLAAWLNNEQFF.

The rearrangement links TRBV11-2 to TRBJ2-1; 10 nucleotides line up with TRBD2. The CDR3 totals 17 residues. CDR1 SGHAT and CDR2 FQNNGV come from the germline V gene. Unmatched junction bases numbered 7, after V lost 5 bases and J lost 0 bases. The CDR3 region is CASSLLAGGSSYNEQFF. Here the CDR3 DNA reads TGTGCCAGCAGCCTATTAGCGGGGGGAAGCTCCTACAATGAGCAGTTCTTC.

This chain links TRBV7-9 with TRBJ2-3, with 10 nucleotides matching TRBD1. V shed 6 bases, J shed 6 bases, and the junction held 12 bases outside the gene matches. The CDR3 extends over 16 amino acids. Germline values: CDR1 SEHNR, CDR2 FQNEAQ (reference sequence). The CDR3 DNA reads TGTGCCAGCAGTCGGGCGGGACAGGGGCATTGGGATACGCAGTATTTT. This translates into CASSRAGQGHWDTQYF.

V is TRBV28 and J is TRBJ2-7, with unresolved D. The V end was cut by 4 bases, the J end by 2 bases, with 9 bases between. The CDR3 is 13 amino acids. Germline CDR1 is MDHEN and CDR2 is SYDVKM. In nucleotides, the CDR3 is TGTGCCAGCAGTTCTCCGGGCGCCTACGAGCAGTACTTC. Protein sequence: CASSSPGAYEQYF.

The chain has TRBV19 and TRBJ2-1; the D gene is possibly TRBD2 (6 bases). This CDR3 is built from 15 residues. With 1 base removed from V and 8 bases from J, the gap between germline ends came to 15 bases. CDR1 and CDR2 from the germline V gene are LNHDA and SQIVND (reference sequence). This chain's CDR3 is CASSIGGLPLHEQFF. DNA of the CDR3: TGTGCCAGTAGTATAGGGGGACTCCCCCTCCATGAGCAGTTCTTC.

In its sample, this clone was seen once. J is TRBJ2-3 and V is TRBV11-2; perhaps TRBD1 as D (7 bases). The ends were cut back, 6 bases at V and 5 bases at J, with 15 bases in the middle. This CDR3 has 14 residues. Germline lookup yields CDR1 SGHAT and CDR2 FQNNGV. The CDR3 protein is CASRRRGLGDTQYF. CDR3 nucleotides: TGTGCCAGCAGGCGGAGGGGGCTTGGAGATACGCAGTATTTT.

This sequence joins TRBV10-2 and TRBJ1-2; D is ambiguous. The CDR3 extends over 11 amino acids. Trimming took 3 bases from V and 7 from J, leaving 6 bases between them. Germline-derived CDR1 and CDR2 are WSHSY and SAAADI. CDR3 sequence reads: CASSEEGGYTF. CDR3 coding DNA: TGCGCCAGCAGTGAAGAGGGTGGCTACACCTTC.

V and J are TRBV2 and TRBJ1-2; TRBD1 matches 11 bases. The germline V gene encodes CDR1 SNHLY and CDR2 FYNNEI. The CDR3 sequence is 17 residues long. Trimming took 5 bases from V and 3 from J; bases not matched to a gene: 11. Here the CDR3 reads CASSLGSGTGGYYGYTF. DNA of the CDR3: TGTGCCAGCAGTCTAGGATCCGGGACAGGGGGATACTATGGCTACACCTTC.

The CDR3 protein is CATSREGAGGDNEQFF. CDR3 nucleotides: TGTGCCACCAGCAGAGAGGGAGCGGGAGGAGACAATGAGCAGTTCTTC. The chain recombines TRBV15 with TRBJ2-1; 9 bases fit TRBD2. The V and J ends lost 0 bases and 5 bases, in that order; junction bases with no gene match: 5. The CDR3 consists of 16 residues. The germline V gene encodes CDR1 LNHNV and CDR2 YYDKDF (reference sequence).

This clone was counted once. The V call is TRBV29-1, the J call TRBJ2-3, with 13 bases fitting TRBD2. V gave up 4 bases and J gave up 4 bases; unmatched junction bases: 5. Germline CDR1 and CDR2: SQVTM and ANQGSEA. This CDR3 region has 15 residues. The CDR3 loop reads CSVARTSGRPDTQYF. In DNA form, the CDR3 reads TGCAGCGTTGCCAGGACTAGCGGGAGACCAGATACGCAGTATTTT.

This chain links TRBV19 with TRBJ2-7; 7 bases fit TRBD1. The CDR3 loop spans 15 amino acids. CDR1 LNHDA and CDR2 SQIVND come from the germline V gene (reference sequence). After removal of 3 bases from V and 3 bases from J, the junction contained 8 bases not matched to a gene. Here the CDR3 DNA reads TGTGCCAGTAGTATTGTGGGACAGAGCTACTACGAGCAGTACTTC. It specifies CASSIVGQSYYEQYF.